The rows below give T cell receptor beta chains drawn from one sample of a study of blood T cell repertoires in COVID-19. Profiling relied on immunoSEQ multiplex PCR, and the TCRdb table lists in-frame clones only, not all of them. Here the sample spans some 160,000 clones, 79% being singletons. The source material was PBMCs or T cells enriched from blood (not recorded which). The receptor source for this set is a woman between 70 and 85 years old in a cohort exposed to, infected with or recovered from COVID-19 (not recorded which). CDR3s include the opening cysteine and the closing phenylalanine or tryptophan.

j_gene,v_gene,CDR3aa
TRBJ2-1,TRBV5-1,CASSQRATYNEQFF
TRBJ2-1,TRBV5-1,CASSRGLAGGAQYNEQFF
TRBJ1-2,TRBV6-1,CASSEVWGSANYGYTF
TRBJ2-7,TRBV3-1/TRBV3-2,CASSPQREGRYEQYF
TRBJ2-1,TRBV7-3,CASSLAEPNEQFF
TRBJ1-1,TRBV7-9,CASSLEAGTEAFF
TRBJ1-5,TRBV11-2,CASSLGPGSNQPQHF
TRBJ2-7,TRBV9,CASSPGQGPTYEQYF
TRBJ2-7,TRBV10-3,CAIKGQTGSHEQYF
TRBJ2-2,TRBV28,CASKTTGELFF
TRBJ1-2,TRBV5-8,CASSFDSSYGYTF
TRBJ1-1,TRBV28,CASSPPGGTEAFF
TRBJ2-2,TRBV4-2,CASSQDPQGGGELFF
TRBJ1-1,TRBV4-1,CASSPRSGMATEAFF
TRBJ2-7,TRBV27,CASRGRDSIREGAHEQYF
TRBJ2-7,TRBV5-5,CASSLVVGPRYEQYF
TRBJ1-2,TRBV28,CASSLNRGLLGYGYTF
TRBJ2-7,TRBV6-5,CASSYSLHSYEQYF
TRBJ1-6,TRBV28,CASAPGQGDSPLHF
TRBJ1-6,TRBV5-6,CASSWAPGQGLGNSPLHF
TRBJ1-1,TRBV18,CASSPGQGGNTEAFF
TRBJ1-5,TRBV7-2,CASSLRGGNQPQHF
TRBJ1-1,TRBV7-6,CASSLSQGTNTEAFF
TRBJ1-4,TRBV5-1,CASSLGQGNGKLFF
TRBJ1-1,TRBV19,CASRINRAEAFF
TRBJ2-1,TRBV6-4,CASSDGGGGKEQFF
TRBJ2-2,TRBV7-8,CASSGSRSTGELFF
TRBJ2-7,TRBV28,CASSSTGGLYEQYF
TRBJ1-1,TRBV6-5,CASSVRGQRREAFF